This T cell receptor (beta chain) was sequenced during a study of blood T cells in healthy people across ages. Study-wide findings and caveats: Donors of long life had a larger count of naive CD4+ cells and greater diversity than aged donors. The study regarded diversity estimates from one million T cells as underestimates.

Combining a sample-barcoded 5' primer with a J-beta primer mix, a second PCR ran for 7 to 11 cycles. TCRdb recomputed calls from the 5' RACE reads with MiXCR, one row per CDR3 protein. The table has 1.8 million or so distinct CDR3 sequences, 39% seen once. Details on this clonotype: What it binds is not known.

The receptor was derived from a human donor in good health. Sequenced material: blood.

The CDR3: CSARDYTSGETPVAKNIQYF. In nucleotides, the CDR3 is TGCAGTGCTAGAGATTATACTAGCGGGGAGACACCAGTAGCCAAAAACATTCAGTACTTC. The rearrangement uses TRBV20-1 and TRBJ2-4; 10 positions match TRBD2. J gave up 0 bases and V 0 bases, and 14 bases lay outside the gene matches. Germline CDR1 reads DFQATT; CDR2 reads SNEGSKA (reference sequence). This CDR3 spans 20 amino acids.